This TCR beta chain derives from a study of blood T cell repertoires in COVID-19. Each recovered donor of Cohort 3 presented with two negative PCRs, clearance, or symptom resolution. This CDR3 is 16 amino acids long. Trimming removed 3 bases from V and 3 bases from J, with 17 bases in between. Germline CDR1 is KGHSH and CDR2 is LQKENI. Authors' analysis steps: Amplification with reference gene primers provided the estimates of nucleated cell counts. Repertoires were generated with immunoSEQ multiplex PCR, while TCRdb's copy carries only in-frame clones and drops some. V and J calls and clone size follow that table, whereas D and trimming were derived from the DNA. The data contain 450,000 to 600,000 clones, about 90% of them seen just once; the ten biggest clones take up approximately 0.7%.

The origin of this receptor is a woman aged 18-29 years who had recovered from COVID-19. The chain links TRBV18 to TRBJ1-1; D is undetermined. Sequencing was carried out using PBMCs or T cells enriched from blood (not recorded which). CDR3 in DNA: TGTGCCAGCTCACCCCGGGGTGGGGTGGTAGACACTGAAGCTTTCTTT. This sequence encodes CASSPRGGVVDTEAFF.